One and the same sample provided the 28 T cell receptor beta chains below, sequenced in a study of blood T cells in healthy people across ages. PCR was performed a second time for 7 to 11 cycles using a sample-barcoded 5' primer and a J-beta primer mix. Using its own MiXCR run on the 5' RACE reads, TCRdb lists one record per CDR3 protein. The data hold under 2,000,000 distinct CDR3 sequences, with 49% observed a single time. Material for sequencing was blood. The receptors were sampled from a woman aged 40 to 50 in good health.

Comments on this clonotype: This clone may be a read error of a much larger clone one base away. The chain recombines TRBV13 with TRBJ2-1; 8 bases map to TRBD1. The V gene's germline CDR1 is PRHDT and CDR2 FYEKMQ (reference sequence). The CDR3 is 15 residues long. The DNA of the CDR3 is TGTGCCAGCAGCTTCGACCAGGGGGCGGGCAATGAGCGGTTCTTC. Its protein is CASSFDQGAGNERFF.

This clonotype was observed a handful of times. This chain uses TRBV25-1 with TRBJ2-5; 7 nucleotides agree with TRBD2. The CDR3 contains 16 residues. J was trimmed by 4 bases and V by 6 bases; bases with no gene match: 14. The germline V gene encodes CDR1 MGHDK and CDR2 SYGVNS. The CDR3 is CASSKGREGMGETQYF. DNA of the CDR3: TGTGCCAGCAGCAAAGGGAGGGAGGGGATGGGAGAGACCCAGTACTTC.

The chain couples TRBV5-1 to TRBJ1-2, with 9 bases aligning to TRBD1. The CDR3 is 16 residues long. Germline V gene sequence: CDR1 SGHRS, CDR2 YFSETQ. V shed 0 bases, J shed 6 bases, and the junction held 9 bases outside the gene matches. This chain's CDR3 is CASSLDGRGQGHGYTF. DNA of the CDR3: TGCGCCAGCAGCTTGGACGGTAGGGGACAGGGACATGGCTACACCTTC. Full variable domain (rest looked up from reference TRBV5-1 and TRBJ1-2): KAGVTQTPRYLIKTRGQQVTLSCSPISGHRSVSWYQQTPGQGLQFLFEYFSETQRNKGNFPGRFSGRQFSNSRSEMNVSTLELGDSALYLCASSLDGRGQGHGYTFGSGTRLTVV.

This chain uses TRBV12-3 or TRBV12-4 with TRBJ2-3; 10 bases fit TRBD2. V lost 5 bases and J lost 4; bases outside the gene matches: 9. The CDR3 is 16 amino acids. DNA of the CDR3: TGTGCCAGCAGTCCTAGCGGGAGACTCATCGCAGATACGCAGTATTTT. Translation: CASSPSGRLIADTQYF.

This clonotype has more than one count but fewer than ten. This chain joins TRBV27 and TRBJ2-7; D unresolved. V was shortened by 6 bases and J by 5 bases, with 20 bases between the two germline ends. This CDR3 spans 15 amino acids. In germline, CDR1 is MNHEY, CDR2 SMNVEV (reference sequence). The CDR3 region is CASSASGDRFDEQYF. CDR3 sequence (DNA): TGTGCCAGCAGCGCCTCCGGAGACCGCTTTGACGAGCAGTACTTC.

This clonotype has a count of ten or more. V is TRBV18 and J is TRBJ2-7; weak D call: TRBD2 (6 bases). The germline gives CDR1 KGHSH, CDR2 LQKENI. Trimming took off 8 bases at V and 4 bases at J, with 15 bases between the two ends. The CDR3 length is 13 residues. The CDR3 region is CASSPPGTYEQYF. CDR3 DNA: TGTGCCAGCAGCCCTCCAGGGACTTACGAGCAGTACTTC. Supplemented by reference TRBV18 and TRBJ2-7, the full variable domain reads NAGVMQNPRHLVRRRGQEARLRCSPMKGHSHVYWYRQLPEEGLKFMVYLQKENIIDESGMPKERFSAEFPKEGPSILRIQQVVRGDSAAYFCASSPPGTYEQYFGPGTRLTVT.

This sequence joins TRBV20-1 and TRBJ2-3; D not certain. The CDR3 runs to 14 residues. Germline V gene lookup returns CDR1 DFQATT and CDR2 SNEGSKA (reference sequence). V was pared by 2 bases and J by 1 base, with 10 bases between. The CDR3, as DNA: TGCAGTGCTAGACCGTCGGCAGGCACAGATACGCAGTATTTT. As protein: CSARPSAGTDTQYF.

This clonotype turned up a few times. The chain carries TRBV29-1 and TRBJ1-2, with a tentative D call TRBD1 (5 bases). The germline CDR1 and CDR2 sequences are SQVTM and ANQGSEA. This CDR3 has 12 amino acids. The V end was cut by 5 bases, the J end by 7 bases, with 14 bases between. In DNA form, the CDR3 reads TGCAGCGTTTCGGACACCAGAGGTGGCTACACCTTC. Translation gives CSVSDTRGGYTF.

This clonotype was observed a few times. This sequence joins TRBV4-3 and TRBJ2-1, with TRBD2 identical over 7 bases. The junction had 5 bases not matched to a gene; V was cut back by 1 base and J by 8 bases. Germline-derived CDR1 and CDR2 are LGHNA and YSLEER. The CDR3 is 14 residues long. For the CDR3, the DNA is TGCGCCAGCAGCCAAGGGAGCGGGGACGATGAGCAGTTCTTC. Its protein product is CASSQGSGDDEQFF.

The chain's CDR3 is CASSELLAGYNEQFF. In DNA, the CDR3 is TGTGCCAGCAGTGAATTGTTAGCGGGGTACAATGAGCAGTTCTTC. The chain is built from TRBV25-1 and TRBJ2-1; 8 bases match TRBD2. This CDR3 comprises 15 residues. V dropped 1 base and J dropped 4; count of bases not matched to a gene: 3. Per the germline V gene, CDR1 is MGHDK and CDR2 is SYGVNS. The whole variable domain, remainder taken from reference TRBV25-1 and TRBJ2-1, is EADIYQTPRYLVIGTGKKITLECSQTMGHDKMYWYQQDPGMELHLIHYSYGVNSTEKGDLSSESTVSRIRTEHFPLTLESARPSHTSQYLCASSELLAGYNEQFFGPGTRLTVL.

This clonotype was recorded a few times. CDR3 in amino acids: CSATGAKSSYEQYF. The CDR3 DNA is TGCAGTGCGACAGGCGCCAAAAGCTCCTACGAGCAGTACTTC. The chain links TRBV20-1 to TRBJ2-7; D is perhaps TRBD1 (6 bases). Germline V gene sequence: CDR1 DFQATT, CDR2 SNEGSKA (reference sequence). Trimming left V 6 bases short and J 0 bases short, with 15 bases between. CDR3 size: 14 residues.

V and J are TRBV18 and TRBJ2-3, with TRBD1 identical over 7 bases. J gave up 2 bases and V 1 base, and 6 bases lay outside the gene matches. The CDR3 is 16 residues long. CDR1 KGHSH and CDR2 LQKENI come from the germline V gene. The chain's CDR3 is CASSPLGQANTDTQYF. CDR3 in DNA: TGTGCCAGCTCACCACTCGGACAGGCCAACACAGATACGCAGTATTTT.

This clonotype was seen a few times. This CDR3 reads CASSLAHTDTQYF. DNA for the CDR3: TGTGCCAGCAGTTTGGCTCACACAGATACGCAGTATTTT. This rearrangement joins TRBV6-5 to TRBJ2-3; D call uncertain. V was cut by 4 bases and J by 2 bases, with 7 bases left in between. In germline, CDR1 is MNHEY, CDR2 SVGAGI. CDR3 length: 13 residues.

The rearrangement joins TRBV20-1 to TRBJ2-1, with D unclear. The CDR3 has 11 amino acids. Germline V lookup: CDR1 DFQATT, CDR2 SNEGSKA (reference sequence). V was pared by 3 bases and J by 9 bases, with 9 bases between. The CDR3 region is CSASHVAEQFF. The CDR3, as DNA: TGCAGTGCTAGTCACGTTGCTGAGCAGTTCTTC.

The rearrangement uses TRBV7-9 and TRBJ2-5; no firm D call. Germline values: CDR1 SEHNR, CDR2 FQNEAQ (reference sequence). V was trimmed by 7 bases and J by 0 bases, leaving 9 bases between them. The CDR3 contains 13 residues. CDR3 sequence: CASNEVHQETQYF. In DNA, the CDR3 is TGTGCCAGCAATGAGGTGCACCAAGAGACCCAGTACTTC.

This clonotype has more than one count but fewer than ten. V and J are TRBV6-5 and TRBJ2-7; D uncertain. V lost 6 bases to trimming and J lost 3 bases, with 18 bases between them. Germline V gene lookup returns CDR1 MNHEY and CDR2 SVGAGI. There are 15 residues in the CDR3. This CDR3 is CASRSPTVPSYEQYF. The DNA of the CDR3 is TGTGCCAGCAGATCCCCGACTGTCCCAAGCTACGAGCAGTACTTC.

J is TRBJ1-1 and V is TRBV6-2 or TRBV6-3, with D possibly TRBD1 on 6 matching bases. Trimming removed 2 bases from V and 1 base from J, with 17 bases in between. This CDR3 region has 17 residues. Per the germline V gene, CDR1 is MNHEY and CDR2 is SVGEGT. This CDR3 reads CASSYRLTGNRNTEAFF. The CDR3 nucleotides are TGTGCCAGCAGTTACCGACTTACAGGGAACCGGAACACTGAAGCTTTCTTT.

This sequence joins TRBV7-9 and TRBJ1-5; D gene ambiguous. The V end was cut by 5 bases, the J end by 3 bases, with 14 bases between. Germline V gene sequence: CDR1 SEHNR, CDR2 FQNEAQ (reference sequence). The CDR3 spans 15 residues. The CDR3 protein is CASSLDGGVNQPQHF. For the CDR3, the DNA is TGTGCCAGCAGCCTCGACGGAGGAGTCAATCAGCCCCAGCATTTT.

This rearrangement joins TRBV7-2 to TRBJ2-1; the match to TRBD2 covers 15 bases. V lost 2 bases, J lost 0 bases, and 8 bases stayed unmatched. This CDR3 is 20 amino acids long. Per the germline V gene, CDR1 is SGHTA and CDR2 is FQGNSA. The CDR3 reads CASSLIGTSGGRSSYNEQFF. The DNA for the CDR3 is TGTGCCAGCAGCTTAATCGGGACTAGCGGGGGGCGGAGCTCCTACAATGAGCAGTTCTTC.

The chain employs TRBV29-1 and TRBJ1-4; no definite D call. Trimming shortened V by 4 bases and J by 7 bases, and 16 bases separated the two germline ends. The CDR3 is 14 residues long. Per germline, CDR1 SQVTM and CDR2 ANQGSEA. CDR3 sequence: CSVGGLIGGEKLFF. The CDR3 DNA reads as TGCAGCGTTGGAGGACTGATAGGCGGTGAAAAACTGTTTTTT. The full variable domain, rest sourced from reference TRBV29-1 and TRBJ1-4, is SAVISQKPSRDICQRGTSLTIQCQVDSQVTMMFWYRQQPGQSLTLIATANQGSEATYESGFVIDKFPISRPNLTFSTLTVSNMSPEDSSIYLCSVGGLIGGEKLFFGSGTQLSVL.

The chain recombines TRBV28 with TRBJ1-2; the D gene is possibly TRBD1 (5 bases). The V end was cut by 8 bases, the J end by 4 bases, with 8 bases between. The CDR3 runs 11 residues. Germline loops: CDR1 MDHEN, CDR2 SYDVKM. The CDR3 sequence is CASGTFYGYTF. CDR3 coding DNA: TGTGCCAGCGGGACCTTCTATGGCTACACCTTC.

Here the CDR3 DNA reads TGTGCCAGCAGTGAAGGGACAGGGCCGAACACTGAAGCTTTCTTT. As protein: CASSEGTGPNTEAFF. V and J are TRBV6-1 and TRBJ1-1, with TRBD1 matching 8 bases. Germline V gene lookup returns CDR1 MNHNS and CDR2 SASEGT. The CDR3 loop spans 15 amino acids. Germline trimming cut 1 base from V and 1 base from J; bases unmatched to any gene: 2.

This clonotype was seen once. The chain carries TRBV4-3 and TRBJ1-5; D remains unclear. The V end was cut by 0 bases, the J end by 2 bases, with 17 bases between. The CDR3 consists of 18 residues. The germline V gene encodes CDR1 LGHNA and CDR2 YSLEER. CDR3 DNA: TGCGCCAGCAGCCAAGATATCGGCAGGACCACCGGCAATCAGCCCCAGCATTTT. The encoded protein is CASSQDIGRTTGNQPQHF.

This clonotype has a handful of counts. The chain employs TRBV4-1 and TRBJ1-1, with TRBD1 matching over 8 bases. The CDR3 has 15 amino acids. Germline V CDR1 and CDR2: MGHRA, YSYEKL. V shed 0 bases and J 1 base; nucleotides not matched to a gene: 1. CDR3 residues: CASSQEGTGNTEAFF. The CDR3 coding sequence is TGCGCCAGCAGCCAAGAAGGGACAGGGAACACTGAAGCTTTCTTT.

This clonotype was observed a few times. The CDR3 region is CASRNRGGNSPLHF. The CDR3 DNA follows: TGTGCCAGCAGAAACAGGGGCGGGAATTCACCCCTCCACTTT. This chain uses TRBV6-5 with TRBJ1-6; TRBD1 matches at 7 bases. J gave up 7 bases and V 6 bases, and 6 bases lay outside the gene matches. CDR1 is MNHEY, CDR2 SVGAGI, per germline. This CDR3 has 14 amino acids.

As regards this clonotype: The junction differs from germline at one of its ends, possibly a read error. This chain joins TRBV5-1 and TRBJ2-7, with TRBD1 as a possible D gene (5 bases). The CDR3 consists of 14 residues. Germline lookup yields CDR1 SGHRS and CDR2 YFSETQ. The CDR3 loop is CACSFARVIDKQYF. The CDR3 DNA reads as TGCGCCTGCAGCTTTGCCAGGGTGATCGACAAGCAGTACTTC.

The table lists this clonotype with a few counts. The chain couples TRBV19 to TRBJ1-1, with a weak D call TRBD1 (5 bases). Trimming removed 5 bases from V and 4 bases from J, with 8 bases in between. Germline V gene lookup returns CDR1 LNHDA and CDR2 SQIVND (reference sequence). The CDR3 spans 12 residues. CDR3: CASSWGSTEAFF. The CDR3 region has the DNA TGTGCCAGTAGTTGGGGGAGCACTGAAGCTTTCTTT. Based on the CDR3 plus reference TRBV19 and TRBJ1-1, the full variable domain is DGGITQSPKYLFRKEGQNVTLSCEQNLNHDAMYWYRQDPGQGLRLIYYSQIVNDFQKGDIAEGYSVSREKKESFPLTVTSAQKNPTAFYLCASSWGSTEAFFGQGTRLTVV.

The rearrangement joins TRBV5-5 to TRBJ1-2, with D tentatively TRBD1 (6 bases). The CDR3 is made up of 14 amino acids. The V gene lost 4 bases and the J gene lost 2 bases, with 12 bases spanning the gap. Germline values: CDR1 SGHKS, CDR2 YYEKEE (reference sequence). In DNA, the CDR3 is TGTGCCAGCAGCCACCGGGACAAGAACTATGGCTACACCTTC. It translates to CASSHRDKNYGYTF.